This entry lists 12 T cell receptor beta chains sequenced from one sample in a study of cytomegalovirus exposure and HLA in healthy donors. This PCR relied on a set of 60 Vbeta primers and 13 Jbeta primers. The table came from immunoSEQ multiplex PCR; TCRdb's copy has only in-frame clones and leaves some out. The sample has roughly 72,000 clones; around 77% are singletons. The sequenced sample consisted of PBMCs. These receptors originate from a woman aged 40 to 50 in good health and CMV-seropositive.

V is TRBV2 and J is TRBJ1-4, with D unclear. Trimming removed 4 bases at V and 4 bases at J, with 10 bases between. The CDR3 has 14 residues. The germline gives CDR1 SNHLY, CDR2 FYNNEI. The CDR3 loop is CASSGVYLNEKLFF. The CDR3 coding sequence is TGTGCCAGCAGTGGAGTGTATCTTAATGAAAAACTGTTTTTT.

The chain couples TRBV9 to TRBJ1-1; D is unresolved. Germline-derived CDR1 and CDR2 are SGDLS and YYNGEE. The V end lost 5 bases, the J end lost 0 bases, and 14 bases lay between the germline ends. This CDR3 contains 15 residues. Here the CDR3 DNA reads TGTGCCAGCAGTAGCTTTGGATACATGAACACTGAAGCTTTCTTT. This sequence encodes CASSSFGYMNTEAFF.

In this sample, this clone turned up once. The CDR3 sequence: CASSLYGIWITDTQYF. The CDR3 DNA follows: TGTGCCAGCAGTTTATACGGGATCTGGATCACAGATACGCAGTATTTT. V usage is TRBV27 and J usage is TRBJ2-3; TRBD2 is a possible D gene (5 bases). The ends were cut back, 1 base at V and 2 bases at J, with 13 bases in the middle. The CDR3 has 16 residues. CDR1 and CDR2 (germline): MNHEY, SMNVEV (reference sequence).

This chain connects TRBV14 to TRBJ2-5, with 7 bases matching TRBD1. V lost 2 bases to trimming and J lost 3 bases; unmatched junction nucleotides: 0. The CDR3 extends over 13 amino acids. CDR1 SGHDN and CDR2 FVKESK come from the germline V gene. The CDR3 region is CASSQTGEETQYF. In DNA form, the CDR3 reads TGTGCCAGCAGCCAAACAGGGGAAGAGACCCAGTACTTC.

The chain links TRBV27 to TRBJ2-3; 7 nucleotides match TRBD1. Germline V gene data show CDR1 as MNHEY and CDR2 as SMNVEV (reference sequence). V dropped 5 bases and J dropped 6; count of bases not matched to a gene: 11. CDR3 length: 15 residues. This CDR3 reads CASSEVTGERDTQYF. The CDR3 bases are TGTGCCAGCAGTGAAGTTACAGGGGAGAGGGATACGCAGTATTTT.

This clone was seen a single time. The chain carries TRBV27 and TRBJ2-7; 12 nucleotides line up with TRBD1. This CDR3 spans 15 amino acids. CDR1 is MNHEY, CDR2 SMNVEV, per germline (reference sequence). V lost 5 bases and J lost 4; bases outside the gene matches: 6. For the CDR3, the DNA is TGTGCCAGCAGTCGGAAGGGACAGGGGGCATACGAGCAGTACTTC. This codes for CASSRKGQGAYEQYF.

The J gene is TRBJ2-3, the V gene TRBV29-1, with 13 bases fitting TRBD2. This CDR3 spans 21 amino acids. From germline, CDR1 is SQVTM and CDR2 ANQGSEA. Germline trimming cut 6 bases from V and 1 base from J; bases unmatched to any gene: 22. The CDR3 spells CSVSVPVPGLAGRRGTDTQYF. DNA of the CDR3: TGCAGCGTAAGTGTCCCGGTACCGGGACTAGCGGGACGGAGGGGCACAGATACGCAGTATTTT.

The rearrangement joins TRBV19 to TRBJ1-1; maybe TRBD1 (5 bases). From germline, CDR1 is LNHDA and CDR2 SQIVND (reference sequence). The V and J ends lost 9 bases and 1 base respectively, with 15 bases between them. The CDR3 extends over 14 amino acids. The CDR3 reads CASSVGGTNTEAFF. For the CDR3, the DNA is TGTGCCAGCTCCGTCGGAGGGACGAACACTGAAGCTTTCTTT.

The gene calls are TRBV29-1 and TRBJ2-7; tentative D call: TRBD1 (6 bases). This CDR3 has 16 amino acids. V gave up 6 bases and J gave up 4 bases, with 25 bases separating them. The germline V gene encodes CDR1 SQVTM and CDR2 ANQGSEA. The CDR3 region is CSVIVDPRAGTYEQYF. The CDR3 coding sequence is TGCAGCGTAATCGTGGACCCCCGAGCAGGGACATACGAGCAGTACTTC.

The chain has TRBV19 and TRBJ2-7, with D possibly TRBD2 on 5 matching bases. CDR1 is LNHDA, CDR2 SQIVND, per germline (reference sequence). V lost 8 bases and J 3 bases, leaving 14 bases between the germline ends. This CDR3 comprises 13 residues. This chain's CDR3 is CASGASPGYEQYF. In nucleotides, the CDR3 is TGTGCCAGTGGTGCTAGCCCCGGCTACGAGCAGTACTTC.

This clone was observed once. J is TRBJ1-1 and V is TRBV5-1; tentatively, D is TRBD1 (5 bases). This CDR3 region has 14 residues. Germline values: CDR1 SGHRS, CDR2 YFSETQ. V was trimmed by 4 bases and J by 0 bases, leaving 10 bases between them. The CDR3 spells CASSLGGLNTEAFF. In DNA form, the CDR3 reads TGCGCCAGCAGCCTCGGGGGTTTGAACACTGAAGCTTTCTTT. Using reference TRBV5-1 and TRBJ1-1 for the parts outside the CDR3, the full variable domain is KAGVTQTPRYLIKTRGQQVTLSCSPISGHRSVSWYQQTPGQGLQFLFEYFSETQRNKGNFPGRFSGRQFSNSRSEMNVSTLELGDSALYLCASSLGGLNTEAFFGQGTRLTVV.

This clone has a handful of counts. V and J are TRBV7-2 and TRBJ1-5; D is perhaps TRBD1 (6 bases). CDR1 and CDR2 from the germline V gene are SGHTA and FQGNSA. The V gene lost 1 base and the J gene lost 1 base, with 11 bases spanning the gap. The CDR3 extends over 16 amino acids. CDR3 nucleotides: TGTGCCAGCAGCTTAGGGACAGTTGCAAGCAATCAGCCCCAGCATTTT. It translates to CASSLGTVASNQPQHF.